This is a list of T cell receptor beta chains from one sample in a study of graft-versus-host responses after intestinal transplantation. The protocol was immunoSEQ multiplex PCR, while the TCRdb copy is restricted to in-frame clones and leaves out a portion. Found here are about 96,000 clones, roughly nine tenths of them singletons; the top ten hold approximately 0.18%. These TCRs' antigens remain unknown. Material: unstimulated CD4+ T cells sorted from spleen or lymph node cells, obtained before intestinal transplant. The receptors were gathered from a human donor who received an intestinal transplant. Both conserved end residues are part of each CDR3. D genes are given only for firm matches. Size tells how often a clone was seen (once, few, many) or the class of an expanded clone, and some rows leave it out.

TRBV6-1	TRBJ1-5	once	TRBD1	CASSWRQGAGPQHF	TGTGCCAGCAGTTGGAGACAGGGGGCGGGACCCCAGCATTTT
TRBV18	TRBJ1-3	-	TRBD1	CASSPRTQGALTGNTIYF	TGTGCCAGCTCACCACGGACTCAGGGGGCTTTAACTGGAAACACCATATATTTT
TRBV9	TRBJ2-5	-	TRBD2	CASSATSGPETQYF	TGTGCCAGCAGCGCGACTAGCGGGCCAGAGACCCAGTACTTC
TRBV2	TRBJ2-5	-	TRBD2	CASSLLLAGVETQYF	TGTGCCAGCAGCCTACTTCTAGCGGGGGTAGAGACCCAGTACTTC
TRBV6-5	TRBJ2-1	once	-	CASSPGSFVPKQFF	TGTGCCAGCAGTCCAGGATCGTTTGTCCCAAAGCAGTTCTTC
TRBV30	TRBJ2-5	-	-	CAWSGGLQETQYF	TGTGCCTGGAGTGGGGGCCTGCAAGAGACCCAGTACTTC
TRBV6-4	TRBJ1-1	once	TRBD1	CASREEGQAMNTEAFF	TGTGCCAGCAGGGAGGAGGGACAGGCCATGAACACTGAAGCTTTCTTT
TRBV7-3	TRBJ2-1	-	TRBD2	CASSPSVSRGGARVFF	TGTGCCAGCAGCCCATCCGTTTCGCGGGGGGGGGCGAGGGTGTTCTTC
TRBV19	TRBJ1-2	-	-	CASRTGVYGYTF	TGTGCCAGTAGGACAGGAGTGTATGGCTACACCTTC
TRBV29-1	TRBJ1-1	-	-	CSVGSGGTEAFF	TGCAGCGTTGGATCCGGGGGAACTGAAGCTTTCTTT
TRBV19	TRBJ1-5	-	TRBD1	CASSIEGSRGLNQPQHF	TGTGCCAGTAGTATAGAGGGAAGCAGGGGGCTAAATCAGCCCCAGCATTTT
TRBV15	TRBJ2-5	-	-	CATSSRGKETQYF	TGTGCCACCAGCAGTCGGGGAAAAGAGACCCAGTACTTC
TRBV28	TRBJ1-2	-	-	CASSRRVPYTF	TGTGCCAGCAGCCGGAGGGTTCCCTACACCTTC
TRBV29-1	TRBJ2-5	-	TRBD2	CSVEPLAGEDQETQYF	TGCAGCGTTGAACCCCTAGCGGGAGAAGACCAAGAGACCCAGTACTTC
TRBV30	TRBJ2-1	-	-	CAWAGEQGREQFF	TGTGCCTGGGCGGGAGAACAGGGACGCGAGCAGTTCTTC
TRBV6-5	TRBJ2-5	-	TRBD2	CASRKLGGNQETQYF	TGTGCCAGCAGAAAGCTCGGGGGGAACCAAGAGACCCAGTACTTC
TRBV4-1	TRBJ2-3	-	TRBD2	CASSHPGLAGTPDTQYF	TGCGCCAGCAGCCACCCGGGACTAGCGGGGACCCCAGATACGCAGTATTTT
TRBV6-1	TRBJ2-7	-	-	CASSDLAASYEQYF	TGTGCCAGCAGTGATTTAGCGGCGTCCTACGAGCAGTACTTC